This T cell receptor beta chain comes out of a study of blood T cell repertoires in COVID-19 (TCRdb year 2020). For the wider study: Samples from collaborators originated in the United States, Italy and Spain and spanned both the acute and convalescent phases of COVID-19. Where available, HLA class I and class II types were obtained from metadata supplied by the sample provider rather than from assay-based typing. Samples came from the ongoing ImmuneRACE study (first 160 participants) plus 1,254 subjects from 6 global collaborators. Nearly every sample came with metadata listing a de-identified subject ID, COVID-19 status, age in years and sex. Subjects who had been exposed to COVID-19, were actively infected with it, or had recovered from it provided the deeply sampled blood TCRbeta repertoires that made up the dataset. The repertoires were made available in a free public database intended to serve as a resource for research on the immune response to SARS-CoV-2. The prospective study material was composed of cDNA or gDNA derived from T cells, B-cell-depleted T cells, or PBMCs.

TCRbeta CDR3 regions were amplified from genomic DNA by means of the immunoSEQ Assay, a bias-controlled multiplex PCR. Turning to the authors' computational methods: The number of nucleated cells in each sample was estimated from the amplification of reference gene primers within the assay. To quantify the absolute abundance of each unique TCRbeta CDR3 rearrangement, sequence reads were collapsed and filtered. For each sample, productive Simpson clonality was calculated as the square root of Simpson's diversity index over productive rearrangements. Drawn from immuneACCESS, this table holds only the in-frame rearrangements with V and J called that TCRdb kept. Clones are partly lost; checked studies trace under half to an unresolved V gene and leave the rest unexplained. V and J calls and clone size are given by that table; D and trimming were obtained from the DNA. In all, the sample holds tens of thousands of clones, and approximately 79% of those were seen once. The ten largest clonotypes hold 10% to 15% of the sample.

The collaborating institutions used their own protocols to collect whole blood in K2EDTA tubes. For TCRbeta analysis, collaborator samples were shipped as frozen whole blood, as isolated PBMCs, or as DNA extracted from either sample type. As for this clone: Its binding antigen is unknown. There are no base qualities to consult, and no much larger clone falls within one base.

Overall results and qualifications from the work: The quantity of clinical and demographic metadata differed by source and by participant and was supplied without curation.

The germline V gene (reference sequence) supplies CDR1 MNHEY and CDR2 SMNVEV. V and J are trimmed by 6 bases and 6 bases, and the gene matches miss 6 bases of the junction. The CDR3 contains 14 residues, cysteine and phenylalanine counted. CDR3 DNA is the only sequence kept; it has 42 bases, read in frame from the first base. This clonotype originated in a human donor in a cohort sampled during active COVID-19. Sequences were obtained from peripheral blood. The chain links TRBV27 with TRBJ2-5; the junction holds 11 bases that match TRBD2. Here the CDR3 is given as CASRNSGGAKTQYF. The DNA sequence reads TGTGCCAGCAGGAATAGCGGGGGGGCGAAGACCCAGTACTTC.